This T cell receptor (beta chain) was captured in a study of blood T cells in healthy people across ages. Study observations and caveats: Researchers judged that diversity estimates from one million T cells fell short of true values. Researchers said unsorted PBMCs prevented a conclusive naive versus antigen-experienced comparison.

With a J-beta primer mix and a sample-barcoded 5' primer, a second PCR ran roughly 6 to 12 cycles. TCRdb re-derived calls from the 5' RACE reads in MiXCR, one entry per CDR3 protein. Of roughly 1.5 million distinct CDR3 sequences listed, 35% to 45% were seen once; the top ten hold under 5%. Germline V gives CDR1 SQVTM, CDR2 ANQGSEA. The CDR3 is 13 amino acids. V was clipped by 6 bases and J by 4 bases, with 14 bases between them. Healthy individuals of Caucasian origin from Russia, aged roughly 6 to 100, served as donors. Donors each provided about 9.5 milliliters of peripheral blood. This clonotype has at least ten counts. The antigen is unknown.

Sequences were obtained from blood. J is TRBJ2-3 and V is TRBV29-1; TRBD1 is a possible D gene (6 bases). This clonotype originated in a woman under 30 in good health. CDR3 bases: TGCAGCGTCGTCAGGGGTTTGTCAGATACGCAGTATTTT. Translated: CSVVRGLSDTQYF.